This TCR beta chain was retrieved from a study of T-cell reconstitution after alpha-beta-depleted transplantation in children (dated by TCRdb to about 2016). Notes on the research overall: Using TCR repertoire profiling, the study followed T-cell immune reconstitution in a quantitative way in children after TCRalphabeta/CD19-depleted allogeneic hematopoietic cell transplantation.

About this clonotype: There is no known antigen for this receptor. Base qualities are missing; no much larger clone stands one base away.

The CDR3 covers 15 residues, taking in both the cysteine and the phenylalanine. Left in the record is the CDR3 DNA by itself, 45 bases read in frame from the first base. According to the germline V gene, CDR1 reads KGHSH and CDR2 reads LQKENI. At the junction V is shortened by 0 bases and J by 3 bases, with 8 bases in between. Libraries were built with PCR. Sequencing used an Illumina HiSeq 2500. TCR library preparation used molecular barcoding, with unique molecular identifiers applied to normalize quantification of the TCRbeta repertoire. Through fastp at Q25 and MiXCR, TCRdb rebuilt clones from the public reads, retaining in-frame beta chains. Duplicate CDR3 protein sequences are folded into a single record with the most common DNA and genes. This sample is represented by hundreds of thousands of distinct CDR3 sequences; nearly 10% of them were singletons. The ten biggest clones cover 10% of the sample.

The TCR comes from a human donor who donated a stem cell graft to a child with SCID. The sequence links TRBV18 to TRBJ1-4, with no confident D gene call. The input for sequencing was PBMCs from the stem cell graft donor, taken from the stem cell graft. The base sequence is TGTGCCAGCTCACCACCGGTCAGATCTAATGAAAAACTGTTTTTT. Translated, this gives CASSPPVRSNEKLFF.